This is a list of T cell receptor beta chains from one sample in a study of control samples from healthy donors and cancer patients. Assay used: immunoSEQ multiplex PCR; TCRdb lists only in-frame clones, some missing. The table has 100,000 to 150,000 clones, 85% to 95% seen once. Source material: blood. These receptors came from a young man in good health. The CDR3 runs from the conserved cysteine through the conserved F or W. A D gene is named only where the DNA matches it firmly.

.,TRBV5-1,CASSLPERQQEREHRGAVF
.,TRBV4-1,CASSRTRRETRVDTQYF
.,TRBV30,CAWSVRPLAPNYGYTF
.,TRBV18,CASSREFNSPLHF
TRBD1,TRBV7-3,CASSLQGAGEQYF
.,TRBV4-2,CASSQSTGLSYNEQFF
.,TRBV4-1,CASSQKQVREKLFF
.,TRBV10-3,CAISPDPQGQPQHF
.,TRBV10-1,CASSAGAFAEAFF
.,TRBV2,CASRGSGATGELFF
TRBD2,TRBV4-2,CASSQDLAGGPDTQYF
.,TRBV6-5,CASGVGDVYEQYF
.,TRBV9,CASSAGGDFSYNEQFF
.,TRBV27,CASSHLLGGMNTEAFF
TRBD1,TRBV5-1,CASSLPGQGVYEQYF
.,TRBV27,CASSLHGPPLEQYF
.,TRBV3-1/TRBV3-2,CASSPLLSTGTDTQYF
TRBD1,TRBV5-1,CASSPPDRVAYEQYF
.,TRBV15,CATSSSGLETQYF
TRBD1,TRBV2,CASSTGVGEQYF
.,TRBV6-6,CAGSYEGTAYEQYF
.,TRBV5-1,CASSLRADNTGELFF
.,TRBV10-3,CAISDPGRANKNTEAFF
.,TRBV6-5,CASSDRHSGNTIYF
TRBD1,TRBV19,CASNLRGTNEQFF
.,TRBV7-2,CASSLAQGAYNEQFF
.,TRBV30,CAWTTDYSHQETQYF
.,TRBV12-5,CASGLQRFQDGYTF
.,TRBV14,CASSQGFFPDSRYGYTF
.,TRBV5-6,CASSSNRGYTF
.,TRBV6-4,CASAGGDRENNEQFF
.,TRBV10-3,CAISVNGGEPEAFF
.,TRBV7-8,CASSPRQNTGELFF
.,TRBV30,CAWTRQYSNQPQHF
.,TRBV4-1,CASSQDGVAGNTIYF
.,TRBV6-5,CASSPQGIGYEQYF
.,TRBV2,CASSAPGFGYTF
.,TRBV7-6,CASSLRPSTDTQYF
TRBD1,TRBV10-3,CAISESPTGGYSPLHF
.,TRBV9,CASSPLGQTYNEQFF
.,TRBV3-1/TRBV3-2,CASSRNTGPYGYTF
.,TRBV6-1,CASSELGDSYNEQFF
TRBD2,TRBV7-9,CASASGLVDNEQFF
TRBD1,TRBV4-2,CASSRDRGAYEQYF
.,TRBV18,CASSPPPRAGEQYF
.,TRBV10-1,CASREDGTYTEAFF
TRBD1,TRBV7-9,CASSFRQGKYYYGYTF
.,TRBV6-5,CASSYSWTPDTEAFF
.,TRBV12-3/TRBV12-4,CASSLRAYEQYF
.,TRBV30,CAWAKSSYNEQFF
.,TRBV5-4,CASSFYGGGQPQHF
TRBD1,TRBV28,CASSIPTGDTEAFF
.,TRBV19,CASSIRQSNYGYTF
.,TRBV7-3,CASSFRGGSTDTQYF
.,TRBV30,CAWSVRGRARGETQYF
.,TRBV5-1,CASSLASDADGYTF
.,TRBV6-4,CASSDGGTDTQYF
.,TRBV5-4,CASSLAIRDTEAFF
.,TRBV6-6,CASRFTGELFF